The T cell receptor (beta chain) under discussion was sequenced for a study of cytomegalovirus exposure and HLA in healthy donors. As for the study in general: Ancestry clustering placed roughly 86% of around 400 genotyped donors in the Caucasian-associated cluster. Whole-study results and caveats: Association of a missense DCLRE1C variant with TCR beta V- and J-gene trimming was reported in a later analysis. With DRB1 most and HLA-C fewest, TCR association rates differed between HLA loci in a later analysis. A later analysis found that most CMV-associated TCR beta chains appeared HLA-restricted.

As to this clone: Its antigen is unknown.

The PCR ran on 60 Vbeta and 13 Jbeta primers. TCRdb keeps only in-frame clones here, not all; method: immunoSEQ multiplex PCR. This sample's table reports 150,000 or so clones. This TCR was recovered from a woman between 45 and 65 years old in good health and CMV-seronegative. Sequencing was done on a sample of PBMCs.

CDR3: CASSSPPAGVDTQYF. The CDR3, as DNA: TGTGCCAGCAGCTCCCCCCCAGCGGGAGTAGATACGCAGTATTTT. This rearrangement joins TRBV6-5 to TRBJ2-3; 8 bases map to TRBD2. The J segment lost 5 bases and the V segment lost 6 bases, leaving 10 bases of the junction unmatched. The CDR3 sequence is 15 residues long. Germline V gives CDR1 MNHEY, CDR2 SVGAGI.